The clone carrying this TCR beta chain was seen at least ten times. Germline assignment: CDR1 MNHEY and CDR2 SMNVEV (reference sequence). The V end was cut by 3 bases, the J end by 2 bases, with 8 bases between. The CDR3 is made up of 13 amino acids. The authors made TCR beta libraries by quantitative 5'-RACE with molecular barcodes. TCRdb used MiXCR to reprocess the 5' RACE reads, holding one entry per CDR3 protein. In the table there are approximately 140,000 distinct CDR3 sequences, around 43% of which are singletons. This record comes from a study of CD8 T cells in ankylosing spondylitis. The chain combines TRBV27 with TRBJ2-7; D possibly corresponds to TRBD1 (6 bases). The sequenced material came from synovial fluid, either unsorted or a sorted T cell fraction (not recorded which). The receptor was isolated from a male donor with ankylosing spondylitis. CDR3 residues: CASSFEGAYEQYF. CDR3 coding DNA: TGTGCCAGCAGTTTTGAGGGGGCCTACGAGCAGTACTTC.